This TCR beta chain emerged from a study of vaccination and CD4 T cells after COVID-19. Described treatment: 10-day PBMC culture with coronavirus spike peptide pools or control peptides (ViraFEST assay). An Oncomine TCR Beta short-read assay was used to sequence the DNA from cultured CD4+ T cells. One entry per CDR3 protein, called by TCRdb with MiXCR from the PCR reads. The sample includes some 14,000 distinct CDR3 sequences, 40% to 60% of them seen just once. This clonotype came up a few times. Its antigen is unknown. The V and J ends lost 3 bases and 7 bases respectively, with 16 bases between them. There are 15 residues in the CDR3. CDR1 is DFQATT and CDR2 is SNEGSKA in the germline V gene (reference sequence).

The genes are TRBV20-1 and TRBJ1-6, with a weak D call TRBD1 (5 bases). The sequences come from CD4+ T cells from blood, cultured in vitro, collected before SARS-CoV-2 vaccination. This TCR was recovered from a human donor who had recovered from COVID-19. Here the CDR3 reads CSASPSGRDNSPLHF. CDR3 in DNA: TGCAGTGCTAGTCCAAGCGGCAGGGACAATTCACCCCTCCACTTT.